These 5 T cell receptor beta chains came from one sample sequenced in a study of blood T cell repertoires in COVID-19. Profiling relied on immunoSEQ multiplex PCR, and the TCRdb table lists in-frame clones only, not all of them. The table records fewer than 150,000 clones, just under 90% of them present only once. What was sequenced was peripheral blood. Receptors were obtained from a middle-aged woman with acute or convalescent COVID-19.

The chain is built from TRBV7-2 and TRBJ2-7; TRBD1 matches 9 bases. This CDR3 spans 14 amino acids. The germline V gene encodes CDR1 SGHTA and CDR2 FQGNSA. Trimming removed 3 bases from V and 6 bases from J; junction bases left unmatched: 6. The CDR3 DNA sequence: TGTGCCAGCAGCTTCCGGGACAGGGTAGGCGAGCAGTACTTC. It is translated as CASSFRDRVGEQYF.

This clone was seen once. V is TRBV5-6 and J is TRBJ1-3; no firm D call. The germline CDR1 and CDR2 sequences are SGHDT and YYEEEE. The V end was cut by 0 bases, the J end by 0 bases, with 4 bases between. The CDR3 has 14 amino acids. The CDR3 coding sequence is TGTGCCAGCAGCTTGGACGGCTCTGGAAACACCATATATTTT. It is translated as CASSLDGSGNTIYF.

This chain links TRBV7-2 with TRBJ2-1; 8 nucleotides line up with TRBD2. Trimming removed 3 bases from V and 5 bases from J; junction bases left unmatched: 6. This CDR3 spans 15 amino acids. The germline V gene encodes CDR1 SGHTA and CDR2 FQGNSA. CDR3 sequence: CASSFTGGLNNEQFF. CDR3 coding DNA: TGTGCCAGCAGCTTTACGGGGGGGCTTAACAATGAGCAGTTCTTC.

The V gene is TRBV28, the J gene TRBJ1-5, with D perhaps matching TRBD1 (6 bases). The V and J ends lost 6 bases and 7 bases respectively, with 10 bases between them. This CDR3 region has 12 residues. The germline gives CDR1 MDHEN, CDR2 SYDVKM. The CDR3 is CASRDRRQPQHF. CDR3 bases: TGTGCCAGCAGAGACAGGCGGCAGCCCCAGCATTTT.

The chain recombines TRBV6-4 with TRBJ1-1, with no clear D. This CDR3 comprises 15 residues. CDR1 and CDR2 (germline): MRHNA, SNTAGT. V shed 3 bases and J shed 2 bases, with 13 bases lying between them. The CDR3 bases are TGTGCCAGCAGTGAATCAGGAAACCCCAACACTGAAGCTTTCTTT. It specifies CASSESGNPNTEAFF.